Listed below are T cell receptor beta chains from one sample, sequenced in a study of blood T cells in healthy people across ages. TCRdb fed the 5' RACE reads into MiXCR, producing one record per CDR3 protein. The sample has 650,000 to 1,000,000 distinct CDR3 sequences; 36% are singletons. Specimen: blood. These receptors came from a man aged 18 to 30 in good health. Each CDR3 is given with its conserved first and last residue. The D gene is left open where the match is weak. For some rows the clone size is stated as once, few or many, or as a class when expanded; others skip it.

-,TRBV20-1,-,TRBJ2-1,TGCAGTGCTAGATCTCAGGGGAGTTTAGGTGAGCAGTTCTTC,CSARSQGSLGEQFF
few,TRBV30,TRBD1,TRBJ2-7,TGTGCCCTAATTGGGGGACAGTCCTACGAGCAGTACTTC,CALIGGQSYEQYF
-,TRBV24-1,TRBD1,TRBJ1-1,TGTGCCACCAGTGATTCCGGGACAGAGAACACTGAAGCTTTCTTT,CATSDSGTENTEAFF
many,TRBV12-3/TRBV12-4,TRBD1,TRBJ2-1,TGTGCCAGCAGGGGGACAGACTCCTACAATGAGCAGTTCTTC,CASRGTDSYNEQFF
few,TRBV9,-,TRBJ1-4,TGTGCCAGCAGCGTAGAGTGGGGACTCTCTGAAAAACTGTTTTTT,CASSVEWGLSEKLFF
few,TRBV20-1,TRBD1,TRBJ1-3,TGCAGTGCTAGATGGACAGGGGGAAGTAACACCATATATTTT,CSARWTGGSNTIYF
-,TRBV4-3,-,TRBJ2-1,TGCGCCAGCAGCCAAGATATGGGGGAGAATGAGCAGTTCTTC,CASSQDMGENEQFF
-,TRBV12-3/TRBV12-4,-,TRBJ2-5,TGTGCCAGCAGTTTAAGGGGGGGTGGCCGTACGATTCAAGAGACCCAGTACTTC,CASSLRGGGRTIQETQYF
-,TRBV2,TRBD2,TRBJ2-3,TGTGCCAGCCCGGTCAGGAGCGGGGGAAACACAGATACGCAGTATTTT,CASPVRSGGNTDTQYF
few,TRBV29-1,TRBD1,TRBJ1-2,TGCAGCGAGGCTCCCCGGGACAGAGGTGGCTACACCTTC,CSEAPRDRGGYTF
many,TRBV9,-,TRBJ2-3,TGTGCCAGCAGCAGAAGGGGGGAGTCACCCCCCTCGGATACGCAGTATTTT,CASSRRGESPPSDTQYF
-,TRBV12-3/TRBV12-4,-,TRBJ1-2,TGTGCCAGCAGTTCGGACCGGGGTCCAAACTATGGCTACACCTTC,CASSSDRGPNYGYTF
few,TRBV6-6,-,TRBJ2-7,TGTGCCAGCAGCCCCGACCGACCGCCCTACGAGCAGTACTTC,CASSPDRPPYEQYF
many,TRBV20-1,-,TRBJ1-6,TGCAGTGCTAGCACCGGGACGGTGAGCTCCTATAATTCACCCCTCCACTTT,CSASTGTVSSYNSPLHF
many,TRBV11-2,-,TRBJ2-7,TGTGCCAGCATCTCCGGGGCCGGGGTGAACTACGAGCAGTACTTC,CASISGAGVNYEQYF
many,TRBV7-3,-,TRBJ2-7,TGTGCCAGCAGCTTAGGTGGCAGTCGTCTCGAGCAGTACTTC,CASSLGGSRLEQYF
few,TRBV5-1,TRBD2,TRBJ2-7,TGCGCCAGCAGCCCGAAAGGTCGGGGGGGGTACGAGCAGTACTTC,CASSPKGRGGYEQYF
many,TRBV12-3/TRBV12-4,TRBD2,TRBJ2-5,TGTGCCAGCAGTTTAGCGCTTGGGGGGGAGCGAGAGACCCAGTACTTC,CASSLALGGERETQYF
few,TRBV28,-,TRBJ1-1,TGTGCCAGCAGTTTACCCAGATCAGTACCTGAAGCTTTCTTT,CASSLPRSVPEAFF
-,TRBV25-1,-,TRBJ2-7,TGTGCCAGCAGGACGGGAGTGGGCGAGTACGAGCAGTACTTC,CASRTGVGEYEQYF
many,TRBV5-1,-,TRBJ2-7,TGCGCCAGCAGCTTGGTGGGGGCGGACTCCTACGAGCAGTACTTC,CASSLVGADSYEQYF
few,TRBV5-1,TRBD1,TRBJ2-1,TGCGCCAGCAGCCCGGCCGGGACAGGCCTCTACAATGAGCAGTTCTTC,CASSPAGTGLYNEQFF
few,TRBV6-6,-,TRBJ2-1,TGTGCCAGCAGTTACTCTTACCCCGACTACAATGAGCAGTTCTTC,CASSYSYPDYNEQFF
-,TRBV16,-,TRBJ1-2,TGTGCCAGCAGCCTTCACAGGCAGGTCCATGGCTACACCTTC,CASSLHRQVHGYTF
-,TRBV5-6,-,TRBJ2-5,TGTGCCAGCAGCTTGGAGTTCCAGGGTAATGAGCAGTACTTC,CASSLEFQGNEQYF
few,TRBV4-3,TRBD1,TRBJ2-3,TGCGCCAGCAGCCACCGGGACAGGGAAGATACGCAGTATTTT,CASSHRDREDTQYF
few,TRBV5-4,TRBD1,TRBJ2-7,TGTGCCAGCAGCCTGCAGGCGGGACAGGGTTACGAGCAGTACTTC,CASSLQAGQGYEQYF
-,TRBV20-1,TRBD2,TRBJ2-3,TGCAGTGCCACTAGCGGGGGGGGTAGCACAGATACGCAGTATTTT,CSATSGGGSTDTQYF
-,TRBV19,-,TRBJ2-5,TGTGCCAGTAGTGTCGGGGCTCAAGAGACCCAGTACTTC,CASSVGAQETQYF
few,TRBV28,TRBD1,TRBJ2-7,TGTGCCAGCAGTTTAGACAGGGGAACCTCCTACGAGCAGTACTTC,CASSLDRGTSYEQYF
-,TRBV7-9,TRBD1,TRBJ1-1,TGTGCCAGCAGCTTACGGAGACAGGGCGCTGAAGCTTTCTTT,CASSLRRQGAEAFF
few,TRBV29-1,-,TRBJ2-3,TGCAGCGCTATTCGGGTAGATACGCAGTATTTT,CSAIRVDTQYF
-,TRBV20-1,-,TRBJ1-6,TGCAGTGCTAGAGAGGCAGGGGACTATAATTCACCCCTCCACTTT,CSAREAGDYNSPLHF
-,TRBV7-3,TRBD1,TRBJ1-6,TGTGCCAGCAGCTTGGGACAGGCCGGGGCCCTCCACTTT,CASSLGQAGALHF
-,TRBV20-1,TRBD2,TRBJ2-7,TGCAGTGCTAGAGTCTCAGCGGGGGTCCGTAGCTCCTACGAGCAGTACTTC,CSARVSAGVRSSYEQYF
once,TRBV20-1,-,TRBJ2-1,TGCAGTGCTCACGACTACCAGAGCTCCTACAATGAGCAGTTCTTC,CSAHDYQSSYNEQFF
many,TRBV29-1,-,TRBJ2-3,TGCAGCGTTGAAGCGGGGCAGGGGCCCCACACAGATACGCAGTATTTT,CSVEAGQGPHTDTQYF
many,TRBV12-3/TRBV12-4,TRBD1,TRBJ2-7,TGTGCCAGCAGCATCCAAGGGACAGGGGCCTACGAGCAGTACTTC,CASSIQGTGAYEQYF
-,TRBV7-2,TRBD1,TRBJ2-1,TGTGCCAGCAGCTTAGAGGGTGTTACGCAGGGGGCGGGGTTCTTC,CASSLEGVTQGAGFF
-,TRBV5-1,-,TRBJ1-4,TGCGCCAGCAGCTTGGCCGGCAGGGTCGGGGAAAAACTGTTTTTT,CASSLAGRVGEKLFF
-,TRBV6-4,TRBD1,TRBJ1-5,TGTGCCAGCAGTGACTTCGACAGGGGGGGTCAGCCCCAGCATTTT,CASSDFDRGGQPQHF
-,TRBV5-4,TRBD1,TRBJ1-6,TGTGCCAGCAGCGACACGACAGGGCGCTATAATTCACCCCTCCACTTT,CASSDTTGRYNSPLHF
-,TRBV28,TRBD1,TRBJ2-7,TGTGCCAGCAGTTTATACGGGACAGGGGATATTAAGCAGTACTTC,CASSLYGTGDIKQYF
few,TRBV27,TRBD1,TRBJ1-5,TGTGCCAGCAGTTTACAGGGGGCGCGTAGCAATCAGCCCCAGCATTTT,CASSLQGARSNQPQHF
few,TRBV20-1,TRBD2,TRBJ2-1,TGCAGTGCTAGAGATCGGGGGGATGAGCAGTTCTTC,CSARDRGDEQFF
-,TRBV20-1,TRBD2,TRBJ2-7,TGCAGTGCTAGAGCGGGGGGATCCACCTACGAGCAGTACTTC,CSARAGGSTYEQYF